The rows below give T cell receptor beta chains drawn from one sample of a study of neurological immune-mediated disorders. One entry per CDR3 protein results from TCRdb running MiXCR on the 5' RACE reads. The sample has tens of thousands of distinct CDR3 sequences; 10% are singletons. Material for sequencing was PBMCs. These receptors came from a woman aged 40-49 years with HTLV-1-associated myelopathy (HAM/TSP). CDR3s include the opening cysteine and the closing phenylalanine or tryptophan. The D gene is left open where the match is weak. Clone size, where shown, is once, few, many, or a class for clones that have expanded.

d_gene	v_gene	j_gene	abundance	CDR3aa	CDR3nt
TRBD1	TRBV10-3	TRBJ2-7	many	CAIRTDRGSYEQYF	TGTGCCATCAGGACGGACAGGGGAAGCTACGAGCAGTACTTC
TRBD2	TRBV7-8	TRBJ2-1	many	CASRLQPSGGDEQFF	TGTGCCAGCAGACTGCAGCCATCGGGAGGCGATGAGCAGTTCTTC
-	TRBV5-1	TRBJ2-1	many	CASGRDPVVPEQFF	TGCGCCAGCGGTCGGGACCCGGTCGTTCCTGAGCAGTTCTTC
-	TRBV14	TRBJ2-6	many	CASSQVGDLSSGANVLTF	TGTGCCAGCAGCCAAGTAGGGGACCTGAGCTCTGGGGCCAACGTCCTGACTTTC
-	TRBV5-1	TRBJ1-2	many	CASSLAANNYGYTF	TGCGCCAGCAGCTTGGCCGCGAATAACTATGGCTACACCTTC
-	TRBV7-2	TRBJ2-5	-	CASSGDYGGEETQYF	TGTGCCAGCAGCGGGGATTACGGCGGGGAAGAGACCCAGTACTTC
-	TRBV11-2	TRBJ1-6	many	CASRMGIYNSPLHF	TGTGCCAGCAGGATGGGGATTTATAATTCACCCCTCCACTTT
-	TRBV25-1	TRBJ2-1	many	CASSVRGAVINEQFF	TGTGCCAGCAGTGTTAGAGGAGCGGTCATCAATGAGCAGTTCTTC
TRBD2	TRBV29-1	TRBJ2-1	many	CSVEGPRREGRVFSYNEQFF	TGCAGCGTTGAAGGGCCACGGCGGGAGGGCCGGGTATTCTCCTACAATGAGCAGTTCTTC
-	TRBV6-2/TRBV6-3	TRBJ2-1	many	CASNEGYNEQFF	TGTGCCAGCAATGAGGGGTACAATGAGCAGTTCTTC
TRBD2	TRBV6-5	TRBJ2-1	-	CASRARLAGGPSYNEQFF	TGTGCCAGCAGAGCCCGACTAGCGGGGGGGCCATCCTACAATGAGCAGTTCTTC
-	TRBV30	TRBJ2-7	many	CAWSRTELYF	TGTGCCTGGAGCCGGACAGAATTGTACTTC
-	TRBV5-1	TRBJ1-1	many	CASSQGRGNTEAFF	TGCGCCAGCAGCCAGGGGCGCGGAAACACTGAAGCTTTCTTT
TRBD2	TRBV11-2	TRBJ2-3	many	CASSLSPVWSSGETDTQYF	TGTGCCAGCAGCTTGTCCCCGGTTTGGTCTAGCGGGGAGACAGATACGCAGTATTTT
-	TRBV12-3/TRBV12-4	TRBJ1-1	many	CASSAQDENTEAFF	TGTGCCAGCAGTGCCCAGGACGAGAACACTGAAGCTTTCTTT
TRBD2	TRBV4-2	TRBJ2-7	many	CASSQSGGASEQYF	TGTGCCAGCAGCCAGAGCGGGGGTGCTAGCGAGCAGTACTTC
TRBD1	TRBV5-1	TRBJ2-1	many	CASSRDSLSYNEQFF	TGCGCCAGCAGCAGGGACAGCCTCTCCTACAATGAGCAGTTCTTC
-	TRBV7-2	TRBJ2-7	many	CASSLGGRHEQYF	TGTGCCAGCAGCTTAGGGGGCCGGCACGAGCAGTACTTC
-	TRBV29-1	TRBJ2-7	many	CSVESYDEQYF	TGCAGCGTTGAATCCTACGACGAGCAGTACTTC
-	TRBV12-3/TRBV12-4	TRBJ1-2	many	CASSLDRFGAGYGYTF	TGTGCCAGCAGTTTAGATAGGTTTGGGGCGGGCTATGGCTACACCTTC
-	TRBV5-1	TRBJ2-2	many	CASSLHPTGANTGELFF	TGCGCCAGCAGCTTGCATCCGACGGGAGCGAACACCGGGGAGCTGTTTTTT
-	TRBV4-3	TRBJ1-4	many	CASSQEVRDEKLFF	TGCGCCAGCAGCCAAGAAGTGAGGGATGAAAAACTGTTTTTT
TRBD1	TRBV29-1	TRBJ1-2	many	CSVDGLGTGGAGYTF	TGCAGCGTTGATGGATTAGGGACAGGGGGCGCTGGCTACACCTTC
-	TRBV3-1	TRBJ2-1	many	CASSQDWVSSYNEQFF	TGTGCCAGCAGCCAAGATTGGGTGAGCTCCTACAATGAGCAGTTCTTC
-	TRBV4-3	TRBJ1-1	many	CASSRGWQRGIIPGTEAFF	TGCGCCAGCAGCCGGGGGTGGCAGAGAGGTATTATTCCGGGCACTGAAGCTTTCTTT
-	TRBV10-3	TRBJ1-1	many	CAIKGSMNTEAFF	TGTGCCATCAAGGGCAGTATGAACACTGAAGCTTTCTTT
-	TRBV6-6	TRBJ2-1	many	CASSHRGSSYNEQFF	TGTGCCAGCAGCCACCGGGGGAGCTCCTACAATGAGCAGTTCTTC
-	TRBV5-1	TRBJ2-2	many	CASSQLPTGELFF	TGCGCCAGCAGTCAGCTACCCACCGGGGAGCTGTTTTTT